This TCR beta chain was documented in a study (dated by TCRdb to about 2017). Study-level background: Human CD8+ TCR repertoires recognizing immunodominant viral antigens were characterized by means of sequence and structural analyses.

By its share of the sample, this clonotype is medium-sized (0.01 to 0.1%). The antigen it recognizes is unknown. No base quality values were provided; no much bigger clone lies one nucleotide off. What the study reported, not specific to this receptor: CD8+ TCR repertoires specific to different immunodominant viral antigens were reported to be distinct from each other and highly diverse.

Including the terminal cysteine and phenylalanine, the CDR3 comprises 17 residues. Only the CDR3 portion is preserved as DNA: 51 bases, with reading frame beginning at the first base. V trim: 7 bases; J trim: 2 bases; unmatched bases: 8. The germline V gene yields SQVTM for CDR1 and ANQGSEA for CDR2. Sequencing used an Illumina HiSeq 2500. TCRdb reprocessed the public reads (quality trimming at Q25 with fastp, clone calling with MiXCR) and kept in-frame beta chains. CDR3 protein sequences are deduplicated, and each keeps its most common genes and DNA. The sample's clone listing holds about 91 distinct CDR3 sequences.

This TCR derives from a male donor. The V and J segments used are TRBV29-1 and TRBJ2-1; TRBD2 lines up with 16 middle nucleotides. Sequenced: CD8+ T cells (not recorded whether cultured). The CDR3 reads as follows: CSGGLAGGPDPYNEQFF. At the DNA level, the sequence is TGCAGCGGGGGACTAGCGGGGGGGCCTGACCCCTACAATGAGCAGTTCTTC.